This T cell receptor beta chain was recorded in a study of CD8 T cells in Susac syndrome. The RNA input was about 0.45 to 1 ug, and it was reverse transcribed with random hexamers. The TCR beta CDR3 was amplified by immunoSEQ multiplex PCR across 54 Vbeta, 13 Jbeta. TCRdb passed the immunoSEQ multiplex PCR reads through MiXCR, listing each CDR3 protein once. Altogether around 200,000 distinct CDR3 sequences are present, 92% being singletons, with the ten largest covering around 0.13%. Broader study findings: The authors acknowledged that the study's TCR sequencing and HLA analysis involved relatively few individuals.

Comments on this clonotype: Antigen unknown.

The CDR3 covers 13 residues. The germline V and J ends were trimmed by 6 bases and 8 bases, with 14 bases remaining between them. TCR beta was sequenced from blood CD8+ and CD4+ T cells. Negative isolation was applied to CD8+ and CD4+ T cells, and FACS enrichment was applied to TEMRA cells. The sequence was collected from a human donor with multiple sclerosis. Sequencing was done on a sample of CD8+ T cells from PBMCs. The gene calls are TRBV12-3 or TRBV12-4 and TRBJ2-1; D unclear. The CDR3 reads CASSYAARDEQFF. CDR3 coding DNA: TGTGCCAGCAGCTATGCCGCCCGGGATGAGCAGTTCTTC.